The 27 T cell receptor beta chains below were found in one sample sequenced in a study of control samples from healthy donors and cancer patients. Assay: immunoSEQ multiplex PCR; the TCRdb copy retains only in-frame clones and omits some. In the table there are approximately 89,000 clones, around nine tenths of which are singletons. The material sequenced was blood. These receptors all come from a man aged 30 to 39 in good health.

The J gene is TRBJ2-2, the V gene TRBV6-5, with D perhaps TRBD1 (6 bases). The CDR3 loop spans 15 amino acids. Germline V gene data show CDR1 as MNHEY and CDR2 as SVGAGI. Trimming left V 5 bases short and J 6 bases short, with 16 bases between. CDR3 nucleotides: TGTGCCAGCAGTACAGGGTATTCCTCCGCCGGGGAGCTGTTTTTT. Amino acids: CASSTGYSSAGELFF.

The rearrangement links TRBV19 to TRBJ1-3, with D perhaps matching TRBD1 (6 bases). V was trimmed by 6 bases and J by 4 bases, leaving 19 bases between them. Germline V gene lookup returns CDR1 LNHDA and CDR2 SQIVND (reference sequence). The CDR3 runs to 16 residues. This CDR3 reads CASSISYRARGNTIYF. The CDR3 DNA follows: TGTGCCAGTAGCATCTCTTACAGGGCGAGGGGAAACACCATATATTTT.

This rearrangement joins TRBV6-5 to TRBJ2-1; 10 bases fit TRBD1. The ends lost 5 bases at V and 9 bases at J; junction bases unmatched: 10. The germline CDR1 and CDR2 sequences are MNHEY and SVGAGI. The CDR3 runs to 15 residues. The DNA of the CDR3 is TGTGCCAGCAGTAACCGGGACAGGGGTCCTATTGAGCAGTTCTTC. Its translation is CASSNRDRGPIEQFF.

CDR3 protein: CASSYGQNSYNEQFF. The DNA for the CDR3 is TGTGCCAGCAGTTACGGTCAAAATTCCTACAATGAGCAGTTCTTC. The chain employs TRBV6-5 and TRBJ2-1, with D unclear. V shed 2 bases and J shed 1 base, with 9 bases lying between them. The CDR3 extends over 15 amino acids. Germline values: CDR1 MNHEY, CDR2 SVGAGI.

CDR3 sequence (DNA): TGTGCCAGCAGCCTGACAGGGCTAGGGGAGACCCAGTACTTC. Translated, it gives CASSLTGLGETQYF. The chain is built from TRBV7-8 and TRBJ2-5; 7 nucleotides match TRBD1. CDR3 length equals 14 residues. Germline CDR1 reads SGHVS; CDR2 reads FQNEAQ. J gave up 5 bases and V 5 bases, and 8 bases lay outside the gene matches.

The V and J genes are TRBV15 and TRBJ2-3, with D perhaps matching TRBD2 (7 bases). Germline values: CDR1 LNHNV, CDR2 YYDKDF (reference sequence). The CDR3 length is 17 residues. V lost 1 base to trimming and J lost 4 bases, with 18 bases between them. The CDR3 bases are TGTGCCACCAGCAGAGTTGGGGGGGCGGGGGAGGCAGATACGCAGTATTTT. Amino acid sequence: CATSRVGGAGEADTQYF.

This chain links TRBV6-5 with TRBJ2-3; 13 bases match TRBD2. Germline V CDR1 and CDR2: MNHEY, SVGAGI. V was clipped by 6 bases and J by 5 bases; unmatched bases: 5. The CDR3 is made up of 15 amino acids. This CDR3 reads CASRPTSGGEDTQYF. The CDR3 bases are TGTGCCAGCAGACCTACTAGCGGGGGGGAAGATACGCAGTATTTT.

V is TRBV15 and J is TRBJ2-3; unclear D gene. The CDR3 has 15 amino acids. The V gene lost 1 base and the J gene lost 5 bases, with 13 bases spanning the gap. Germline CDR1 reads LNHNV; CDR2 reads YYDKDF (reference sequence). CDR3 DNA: TGTGCCACCAGCAGAGGACAAGGCACGGTAGATACGCAGTATTTT. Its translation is CATSRGQGTVDTQYF.

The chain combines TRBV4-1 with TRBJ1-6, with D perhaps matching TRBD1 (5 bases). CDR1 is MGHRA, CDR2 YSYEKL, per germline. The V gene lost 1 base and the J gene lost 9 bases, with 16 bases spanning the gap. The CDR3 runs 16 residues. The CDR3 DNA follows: TGCGCCAGCAGCCAAGGCCCCCCTTCCGGGACTTCACCCCTCCACTTT. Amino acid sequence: CASSQGPPSGTSPLHF.

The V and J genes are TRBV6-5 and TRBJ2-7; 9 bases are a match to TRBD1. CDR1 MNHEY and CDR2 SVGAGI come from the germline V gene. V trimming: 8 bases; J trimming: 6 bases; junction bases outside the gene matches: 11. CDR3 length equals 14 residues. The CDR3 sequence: CASQAGDRAREQYF. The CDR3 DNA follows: TGTGCCAGCCAGGCGGGGGACAGGGCACGCGAGCAGTACTTC.

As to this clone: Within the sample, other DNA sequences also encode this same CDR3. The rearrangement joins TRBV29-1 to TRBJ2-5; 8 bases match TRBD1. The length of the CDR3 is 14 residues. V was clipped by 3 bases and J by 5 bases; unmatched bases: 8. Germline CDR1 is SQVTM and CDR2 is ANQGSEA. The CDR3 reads CSVDGQGAGETQYF. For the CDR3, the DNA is TGCAGCGTTGACGGGCAGGGGGCGGGCGAGACCCAGTACTTC.

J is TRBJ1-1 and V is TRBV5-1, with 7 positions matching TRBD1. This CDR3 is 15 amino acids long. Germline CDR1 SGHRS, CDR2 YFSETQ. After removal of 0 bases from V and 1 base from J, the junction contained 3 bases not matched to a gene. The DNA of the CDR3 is TGCGCCAGCAGCTTGGGAGACAGGGCGAACACTGAAGCTTTCTTT. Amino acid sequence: CASSLGDRANTEAFF.

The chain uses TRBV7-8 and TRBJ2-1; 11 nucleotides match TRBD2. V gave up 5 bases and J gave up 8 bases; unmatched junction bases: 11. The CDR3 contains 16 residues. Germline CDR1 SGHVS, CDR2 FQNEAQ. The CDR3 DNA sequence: TGTGCCAGCAGCCTCTGGGGTAGCGGGGGGGCCTATGAGCAGTTCTTC. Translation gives CASSLWGSGGAYEQFF.

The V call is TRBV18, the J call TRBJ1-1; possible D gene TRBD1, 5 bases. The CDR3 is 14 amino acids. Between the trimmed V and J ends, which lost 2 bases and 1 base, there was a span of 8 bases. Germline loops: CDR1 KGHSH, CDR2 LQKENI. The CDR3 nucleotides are TGTGCCAGCTCACCAGGGACCGAGAACACTGAAGCTTTCTTT. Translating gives CASSPGTENTEAFF. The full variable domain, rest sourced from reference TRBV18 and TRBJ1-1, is NAGVMQNPRHLVRRRGQEARLRCSPMKGHSHVYWYRQLPEEGLKFMVYLQKENIIDESGMPKERFSAEFPKEGPSILRIQQVVRGDSAAYFCASSPGTENTEAFFGQGTRLTVV.

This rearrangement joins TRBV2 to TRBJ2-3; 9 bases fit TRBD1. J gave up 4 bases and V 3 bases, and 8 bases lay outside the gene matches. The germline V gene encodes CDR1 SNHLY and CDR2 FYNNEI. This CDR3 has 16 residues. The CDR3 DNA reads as TGTGCCAGCAGTGAGTGGGGACAGGGAATTTCAGATACGCAGTATTTT. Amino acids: CASSEWGQGISDTQYF.

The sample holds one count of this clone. The CDR3 protein is CASEGAVNTGELFF. In DNA form, the CDR3 reads TGTGCCAGCGAGGGGGCGGTGAACACCGGGGAGCTGTTTTTT. This rearrangement joins TRBV14 to TRBJ2-2, with 7 positions matching TRBD1. Trimming removed 8 bases from V and 1 base from J; junction bases left unmatched: 4. Germline loops: CDR1 SGHDN, CDR2 FVKESK. The CDR3 length is 14 residues.

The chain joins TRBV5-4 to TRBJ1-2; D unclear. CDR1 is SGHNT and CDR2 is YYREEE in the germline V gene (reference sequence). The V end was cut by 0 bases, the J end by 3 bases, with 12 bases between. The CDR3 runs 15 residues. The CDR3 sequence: CASSLATSPHYGYTF. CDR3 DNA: TGTGCCAGCAGCTTGGCGACATCTCCCCACTATGGCTACACCTTC. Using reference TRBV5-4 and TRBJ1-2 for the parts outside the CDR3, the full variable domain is ETGVTQSPTHLIKTRGQQVTLRCSSQSGHNTVSWYQQALGQGPQFIFQYYREEENGRGNFPPRFSGLQFPNYSSELNVNALELDDSALYLCASSLATSPHYGYTFGSGTRLTVV.

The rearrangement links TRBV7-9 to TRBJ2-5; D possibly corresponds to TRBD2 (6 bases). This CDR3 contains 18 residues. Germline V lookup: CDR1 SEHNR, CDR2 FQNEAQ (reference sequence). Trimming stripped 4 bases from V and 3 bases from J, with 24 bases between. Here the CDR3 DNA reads TGTGCCAGCAGCTACAGGTGGGCGGGGCAACGCGGGAAAGAGACCCAGTACTTC. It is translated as CASSYRWAGQRGKETQYF.

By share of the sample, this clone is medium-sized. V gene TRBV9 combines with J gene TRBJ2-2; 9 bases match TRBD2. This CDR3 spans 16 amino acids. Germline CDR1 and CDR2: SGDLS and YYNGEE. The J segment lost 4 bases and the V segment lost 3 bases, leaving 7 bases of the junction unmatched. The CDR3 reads CASSGLAGRGTGELFF. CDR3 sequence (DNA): TGTGCCAGCAGCGGGCTAGCGGGGCGGGGCACCGGGGAGCTGTTTTTT. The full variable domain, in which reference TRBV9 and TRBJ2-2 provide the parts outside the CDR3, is DSGVTQTPKHLITATGQRVTLRCSPRSGDLSVYWYQQSLDQGLQFLIQYYNGEERAKGNILERFSAQQFPDLHSELNLSSLELGDSALYFCASSGLAGRGTGELFFGEGSRLTVL.

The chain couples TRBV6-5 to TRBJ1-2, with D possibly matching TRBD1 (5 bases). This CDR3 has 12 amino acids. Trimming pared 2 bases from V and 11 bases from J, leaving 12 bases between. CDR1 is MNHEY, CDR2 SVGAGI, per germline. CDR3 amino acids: CASSYGTEPYTF. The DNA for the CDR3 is TGTGCCAGCAGTTACGGGACCGAACCTTACACCTTC.

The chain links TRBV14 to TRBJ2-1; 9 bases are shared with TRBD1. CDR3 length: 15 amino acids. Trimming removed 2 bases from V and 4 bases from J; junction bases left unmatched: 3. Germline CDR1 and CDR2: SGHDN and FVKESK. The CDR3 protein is CASSQWDREYNEQFF. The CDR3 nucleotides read TGTGCCAGCAGCCAATGGGACAGGGAATACAATGAGCAGTTCTTC.

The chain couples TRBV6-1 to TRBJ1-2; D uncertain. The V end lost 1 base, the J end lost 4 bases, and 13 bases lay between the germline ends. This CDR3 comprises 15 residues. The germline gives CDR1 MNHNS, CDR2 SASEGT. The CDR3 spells CASSEVAGSSYGYTF. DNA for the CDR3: TGTGCCAGCAGTGAAGTGGCAGGTTCGAGCTATGGCTACACCTTC.

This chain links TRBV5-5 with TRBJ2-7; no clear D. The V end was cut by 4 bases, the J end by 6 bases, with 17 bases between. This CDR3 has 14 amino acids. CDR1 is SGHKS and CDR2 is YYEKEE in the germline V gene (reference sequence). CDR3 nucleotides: TGTGCCAGCAGCCCCGTCGGGCCATTGGGCGAGCAGTACTTC. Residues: CASSPVGPLGEQYF.

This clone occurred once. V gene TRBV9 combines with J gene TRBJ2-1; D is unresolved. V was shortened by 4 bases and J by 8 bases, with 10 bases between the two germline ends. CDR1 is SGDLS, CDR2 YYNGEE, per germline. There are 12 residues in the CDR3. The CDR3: CASSTGWDEQFF. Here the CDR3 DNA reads TGTGCCAGCAGCACTGGTTGGGATGAGCAGTTCTTC.

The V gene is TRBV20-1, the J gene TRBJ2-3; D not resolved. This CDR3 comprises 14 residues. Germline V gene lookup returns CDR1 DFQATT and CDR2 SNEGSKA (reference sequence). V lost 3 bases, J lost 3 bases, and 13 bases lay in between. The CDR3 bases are TGCAGTGCTAGTGATAGTTGGGTGACAGATACGCAGTATTTT. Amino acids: CSASDSWVTDTQYF.

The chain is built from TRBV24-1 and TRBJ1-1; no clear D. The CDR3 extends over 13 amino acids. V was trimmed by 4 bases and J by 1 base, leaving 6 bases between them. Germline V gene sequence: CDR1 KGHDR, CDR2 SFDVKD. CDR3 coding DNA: TGTGCCACCAGTGACCGGAGGAACACTGAAGCTTTCTTT. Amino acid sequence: CATSDRRNTEAFF.

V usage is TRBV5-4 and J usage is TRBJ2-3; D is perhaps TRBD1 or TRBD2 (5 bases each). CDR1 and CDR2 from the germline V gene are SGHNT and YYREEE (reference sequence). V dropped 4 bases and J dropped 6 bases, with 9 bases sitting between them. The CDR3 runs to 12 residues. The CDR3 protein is CASSEGRDTQYF. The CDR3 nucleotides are TGTGCCAGCAGCGAGGGGCGGGATACGCAGTATTTT.